The clone carrying this T cell receptor (beta chain) turned up a few times. Its antigen is unknown. These data are taken from a study of T cell responses to AZD1222 COVID-19 vaccine. Study-level results: Without day 14 samples, only post-peak T cell repertoires were studied. Donors were mostly white British, more females; clonal diversity possibly underestimated. Increased Spike-specific TCR breadth and depth were observed after two AZD1222 doses. Baseline seropositivity characterized only six AZD1222 recipients.

Sequenced by immunoSEQ multiplex PCR; TCRdb stores in-frame clones only, minus some. The sample contains some 60,000 clones, about 86% of which appear only once. Sequenced here: peripheral blood, sampled 28 days after the second AZD1222 dose. This receptor was identified in an adult who received the AZD1222 COVID-19 vaccine.

CDR3 DNA sequence: TGTGCCAGCATTAACGAGAGAAACACTGAAGCTTTCTTT. The encoded protein is CASINERNTEAFF. The chain carries TRBV6-5 and TRBJ1-1; no clear D gene. CDR1 and CDR2 (germline): MNHEY, SVGAGI. CDR3 length: 13 residues. The germline V and J ends were trimmed by 7 bases and 2 bases, with 11 bases remaining between them.